The source of this TCR beta chain is a study of blood T cell repertoires in COVID-19. Study-level background: T cells, B-cell-depleted T cells, or PBMCs provided the cDNA or gDNA that served as material.

Germline CDR1 reads SGHAT; CDR2 reads FQNNGV. The CDR3 runs 16 residues. Trimming took off 1 base at V and 6 bases at J, with 15 bases between the two ends. As processed by the authors: Quantification of nucleated cells was approximated via reference gene primer amplification. Here immunoSEQ multiplex PCR was the method, and the copy in TCRdb shows in-frame clones only, minus some. That table supplies the V and J calls and clone size; D and trimming were determined from the DNA. Of about 36,000 clones in the sample, roughly 73% were seen once. The rearrangement links TRBV11-2 to TRBJ2-2; perhaps TRBD2 as D (5 bases). This receptor was obtained from a man in his sixties with acute or convalescent COVID-19. The sequenced sample consisted of peripheral blood. The CDR3 DNA follows: TGTGCCAGCAGCTTAGTCTTGGGAGTGGGAGCCGGGGAGCTGTTTTTT. This sequence encodes CASSLVLGVGAGELFF.